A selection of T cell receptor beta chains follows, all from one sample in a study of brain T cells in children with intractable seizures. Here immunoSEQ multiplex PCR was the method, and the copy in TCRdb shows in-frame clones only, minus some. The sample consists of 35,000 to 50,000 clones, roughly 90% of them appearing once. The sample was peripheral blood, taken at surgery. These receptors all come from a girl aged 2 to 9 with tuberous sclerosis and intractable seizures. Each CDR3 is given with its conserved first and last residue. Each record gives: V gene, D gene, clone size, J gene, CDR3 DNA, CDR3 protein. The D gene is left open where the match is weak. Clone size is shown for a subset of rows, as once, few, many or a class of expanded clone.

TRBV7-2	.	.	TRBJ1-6	TGTGCCAGCAGCTCCCGCCTGAATTCACCCCTCCACTTT	CASSSRLNSPLHF
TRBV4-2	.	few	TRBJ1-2	TGTGCCAGCAGCCAAGATACAGCCAGGGGCGGTGGCTACACCTTC	CASSQDTARGGGYTF
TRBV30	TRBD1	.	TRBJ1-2	TGTGCCTGGAGCGCTGGGACAGGGAATTCGGGTAACTATGGCTACACCTTC	CAWSAGTGNSGNYGYTF
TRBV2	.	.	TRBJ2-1	TGTGCCAGCAGTGAATCGCAGGGGGGGCTTAATGAGCAGTTCTTC	CASSESQGGLNEQFF
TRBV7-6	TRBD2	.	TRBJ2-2	TGTGCCAGCAGCTTACGAATCAGCGGGGGGTTGATCGGGGAGCTGTTTTTT	CASSLRISGGLIGELFF
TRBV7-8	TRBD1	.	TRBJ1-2	TGTGCCAGCAGTTCCGGGACAGACTATGGCTACACCTTC	CASSSGTDYGYTF
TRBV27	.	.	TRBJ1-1	TGTGCCAGCAGCATGTGGGGAGAAGCTTTCTTT	CASSMWGEAFF
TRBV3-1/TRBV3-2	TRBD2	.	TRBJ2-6	TGTGCCAGCAGCCAACCGGGACTAGCGGGGGGGCGATTACCTGGGGCCAACGTCCTGACTTTC	CASSQPGLAGGRLPGANVLTF
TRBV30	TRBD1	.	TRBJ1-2	TGTGCCTGTTCGACAGGGGTTTATGGCTACACCTTC	CACSTGVYGYTF
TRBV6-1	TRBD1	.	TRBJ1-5	TGTGCCAGCAGTGAGATTGCCCAGGGGGGCAATCAGCCCCAGCATTTT	CASSEIAQGGNQPQHF
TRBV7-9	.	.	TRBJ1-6	TGTGCCAGCAGCTTAACCATAGAGCGGGAACCGGGTTCACCCCTCCACTTT	CASSLTIEREPGSPLHF
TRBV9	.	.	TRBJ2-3	TGTGCCAGCAGCGTAGACAGGAAAAGCACAGATACGCAGTATTTT	CASSVDRKSTDTQYF
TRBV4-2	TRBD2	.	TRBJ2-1	TGTGCCAGCAGCCCCCGGACTAGTCACCATGAGCAGTTCTTC	CASSPRTSHHEQFF
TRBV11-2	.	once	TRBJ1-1	TGTGCCAGCAGCTTAGATCTCTCCACAGGGTCCACTGAAGCTTTCTTT	CASSLDLSTGSTEAFF
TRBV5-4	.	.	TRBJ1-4	TGTGCCAGCAGCTTTCTAATGGGTAGTTGGCAGGGGAATGAAAAACTGTTTTTT	CASSFLMGSWQGNEKLFF
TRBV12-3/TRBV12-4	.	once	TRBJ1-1	TGTGCCAGCAGTCCCCAGAACACTGAAGCTTTCTTT	CASSPQNTEAFF
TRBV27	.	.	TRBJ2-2	TGTGCCAGCAGTTTAGACCGGACATCCAGGGTCAACACCGGGGAGCTGTTTTTT	CASSLDRTSRVNTGELFF
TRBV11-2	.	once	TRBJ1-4	TGTGCCAGCAGCTTAGACAGGGGTATCTCTAAACTGTTTTTT	CASSLDRGISKLFF
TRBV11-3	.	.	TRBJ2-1	TGTGCCAGCAGCTTAGTTGCGGCCAACAATGAGCAGTTCTTC	CASSLVAANNEQFF
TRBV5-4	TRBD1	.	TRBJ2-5	TGTGCCAGCAGCATCGGACAGGGGCCAGAGACCCAGTACTTC	CASSIGQGPETQYF
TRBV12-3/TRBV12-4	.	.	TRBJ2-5	TGTGCCAGCAGACTAAGACAGAAAGAGACCCAGTACTTC	CASRLRQKETQYF
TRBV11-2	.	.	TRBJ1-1	TGTGCCATGCAAGGGGGAACTGAAGCTTTCTTT	CAMQGGTEAFF
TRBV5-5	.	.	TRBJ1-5	TGTGCCAGCAGCTTTCAGGGGTCCAATCAGCCCCAGCATTTT	CASSFQGSNQPQHF
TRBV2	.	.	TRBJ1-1	TGTGCCAGCAGTGAAGCGCTTCGGGTAAACACTGAAGCTTTCTTT	CASSEALRVNTEAFF
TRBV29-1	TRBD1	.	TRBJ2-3	TGCAGCGTTGAAGATCCACAGGGGACAGATACGCAGTATTTT	CSVEDPQGTDTQYF
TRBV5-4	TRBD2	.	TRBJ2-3	TGTGCCAGCAGCTTGGCGGGGGGGACAGATACGCAGTATTTT	CASSLAGGTDTQYF
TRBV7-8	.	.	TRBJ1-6	TGTGCCAGCAGCTTCCGGTCCGGCAGGACTGATTCACCCCTCCACTTT	CASSFRSGRTDSPLHF
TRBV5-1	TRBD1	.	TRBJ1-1	TGCGCCAGCAGCCCGGCGACAGGGGGCAATTTGATCGCTGAAGCTTTCTTT	CASSPATGGNLIAEAFF
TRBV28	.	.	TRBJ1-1	TGTGCCAGCAAAAGTGACCCCGGGCGGAACACTGAAGCTTTCTTT	CASKSDPGRNTEAFF
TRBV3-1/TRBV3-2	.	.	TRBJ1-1	TGTGCCAGCAGCCAAGAGGGGTTGAACACTGAAGCTTTCTTT	CASSQEGLNTEAFF
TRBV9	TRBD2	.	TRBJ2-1	TGTGCCAGCAGCGTACAGCGGGGGATAAACAATGAGCAGTTCTTC	CASSVQRGINNEQFF
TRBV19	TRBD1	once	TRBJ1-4	TGTGCCAGTAGTGCGAGGGACAGGCAAAATGAAAAACTGTTTTTT	CASSARDRQNEKLFF
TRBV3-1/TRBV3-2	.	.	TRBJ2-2	TGTGCCAGCAGCCCCAGACTCGACAGGGAGGCCGGGGAGCTGTTTTTT	CASSPRLDREAGELFF
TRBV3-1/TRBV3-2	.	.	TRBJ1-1	TGTGCCAGCAGCGGACGCAGGATGAACACTGAAGCTTTCTTT	CASSGRRMNTEAFF
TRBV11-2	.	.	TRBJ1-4	TGTGCCAGCAGCCCCACCACAGGGACGGGCCAGGAAAAACTGTTTTTT	CASSPTTGTGQEKLFF
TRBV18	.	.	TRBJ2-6	TGTGCCAGCTCACCACCGGGCTTGAGCTCTGGGGCCAACGTCCTGACTTTC	CASSPPGLSSGANVLTF
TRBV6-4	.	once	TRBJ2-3	TGTGCCAGCAGTGCCGGGAGCACAGATACGCAGTATTTT	CASSAGSTDTQYF
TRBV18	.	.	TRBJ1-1	TGTGCCAGCTCACCGGGAGGTCCGACCACTGAAGCTTTCTTT	CASSPGGPTTEAFF
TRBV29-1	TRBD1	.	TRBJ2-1	TGCAGCGTTGATCACAGGGGGCCCTCCTACAATGAGCAGTTCTTC	CSVDHRGPSYNEQFF
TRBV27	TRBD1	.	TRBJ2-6	TGTGCCAGCAGTTCTCGGACAGGCCTCTCTGGGGCCAACGTCCTGACTTTC	CASSSRTGLSGANVLTF
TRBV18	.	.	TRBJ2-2	TGTGCCAGCTCACCACATCTACAGGGCCCCGGGGAGCTGTTTTTT	CASSPHLQGPGELFF
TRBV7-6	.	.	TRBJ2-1	TGTGCCAGCAGCTTTTTAGACCCCTACAGCTCCTACAATGAGCAGTTCTTC	CASSFLDPYSSYNEQFF
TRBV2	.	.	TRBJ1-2	TGTGCCAGCAGTGTAACCTACGGCTACACCTTC	CASSVTYGYTF